This paragraph covers one T cell receptor beta chain sequence. There is no known antigen for this receptor. The input lacks base qualities; no much larger clone sits a single base away. Donors formed part of the validation cohort, which comprised 120 subjects and was distinct from the first cohort of under 800 subjects. The library was prepared using the immunoSEQ multiplex PCR assay. Per the authors' processing: To diagnose cytomegalovirus status from the catalog of TCR beta chain sequences, a statistical classification framework was built. TCRdb limited this immuneACCESS table to in-frame rearrangements with V and J called. A share of clones is missing; checked studies link under half to unresolved V genes, and the rest is unexplained. That table is the source of V, J and clone size, and D and trimming were worked out from the DNA. The table for this sample lists about 160,000 clones; approximately 86% of them were counted only once. In total, the top ten clones hold 2% to 2.5% of the sample.

CDR3 length: 15 amino acids, cysteine to phenylalanine. The read is trimmed to its CDR3 DNA, 45 bases read in frame from base 1. CDR1 and CDR2 are read off the germline V gene as SGHAT and FQNNGV. V and J lose 2 bases and 0 bases, and a span of 10 bases separates them. The data stem from a study of cytomegalovirus exposure and HLA in healthy donors (dated by TCRdb to about 2017). Context from the whole study: The roughly 670 repertoires of the first cohort and the 95 to 150 validation repertoires were produced on the same platform, according to a later analysis. The study was designed to test whether signatures of past pathogen exposure could be identified by cataloging public T cell receptors. Along with the roughly 700-subject first cohort, a separate validation cohort of around 120 different subjects was used. To predict cytomegalovirus infection status, the study brought together high-throughput TCR immunosequencing, statistical association of individual TCRs with disease status, and machine learning.

What the work shows at the level of the full study, not this receptor alone: The study gave a list of around 170 TCR beta chains associated with cytomegalovirus. In both the original and validation cohorts, the classifier was reported to diagnose cytomegalovirus status with high specificity and sensitivity. A later analysis had no HLA typing for the validation cohort, so co-occurrence there was scored across all 110 or so repertoires. Most TCR sequences were seen in very few donors, while some public TCRs were found in many individuals. It was suggested by the authors that the approach could potentially be generalized to other disease states and immunological phenotypes. Of the cluster scores, roughly 93% were above 0 in a later analysis, which found that TCRs clustered in the first cohort also tended to co-occur in the 110 or so validation repertoires. A few of the identified cytomegalovirus-associated TCR beta chains were confirmed in vitro to be specific for cytomegalovirus antigens.

Sequencing was carried out using PBMCs. The sequence is built from TRBV11-2 and TRBJ1-2; TRBD1 is a weak D gene call, 5 bases matching. The sequence derives from a young woman in good health and CMV-seronegative. In nucleotides, the sequence is TGTGCCAGCAGCTTACAGTCGGGGGCTAACTATGGCTACACCTTC. Its product reads: CASSLQSGANYGYTF.